The 30 T cell receptor beta chains below come from one sample, sequenced in a study of type 1 and type 2 diabetes patients. Genomic DNA was the PCR template. Amplification of the beta chain CDR3 used 30 forward and 13 reverse multiplex primers. TCRdb re-called the multiplex PCR reads with MiXCR, one entry per CDR3 protein. The sample lists 280,000 or so distinct CDR3 sequences, around 47% occurring once. The sequencing input was peripheral blood mononuclear cells (PBMCs). The receptor set was obtained from a man aged 18 to 29 with type 2 diabetes.

This chain joins TRBV5-6 and TRBJ1-6; D remains unclear. The CDR3 extends over 17 amino acids. Germline CDR1 SGHDT, CDR2 YYEEEE. V was shortened by 1 base and J by 1 base, with 12 bases between the two germline ends. CDR3: CASSLLLWGSYNSPLHF. The CDR3 DNA follows: TGTGCCAGCAGCTTGTTATTATGGGGATCCTATAATTCACCCCTCCACTTT.

Here the CDR3 DNA reads TGTGCCAGCAGTTTAGAGCAGAACACTGAAGCTTTCTTT. Amino acid sequence: CASSLEQNTEAFF. The rearrangement links TRBV28 to TRBJ1-1; D is unclear. Germline assignment: CDR1 MDHEN and CDR2 SYDVKM. Trimming stripped 2 bases from V and 1 base from J, with 5 bases between. The CDR3 is made up of 13 amino acids.

In this sample, this clonotype turned up a few times. V is TRBV2 and J is TRBJ2-3, with D possibly called TRBD1 or TRBD2 (5 bases each). This CDR3 has 14 residues. V was pared by 3 bases and J by 0 bases, with 7 bases between. CDR1 and CDR2 (germline): SNHLY, FYNNEI. CDR3 region: CASSERGSTDTQYF. CDR3 sequence (DNA): TGTGCCAGCAGTGAGAGGGGTAGCACAGATACGCAGTATTTT. Drawing the rest from reference TRBV2 and TRBJ2-3, the complete variable domain is EPEVTQTPSHQVTQMGQEVILRCVPISNHLYFYWYRQILGQKVEFLVSFYNNEISEKSEIFDDQFSVERPDGSNFTLKIRSTKLEDSAMYFCASSERGSTDTQYFGPGTRLTVL.

The table lists this clonotype with a few counts. The rearrangement uses TRBV27 and TRBJ2-2, with D tentatively TRBD1 (5 bases). Germline assignment: CDR1 MNHEY and CDR2 SMNVEV (reference sequence). This CDR3 contains 17 residues. V lost 2 bases, J lost 0 bases, and 13 bases lay in between. CDR3 nucleotides: TGTGCCAGCAGTTTAAATTTTGGCAGGGCGAACACCGGGGAGCTGTTTTTT. Its translation: CASSLNFGRANTGELFF.

On this clonotype itself: This could be a read error, since a much larger clone is one nucleotide away. The V gene is TRBV27, the J gene TRBJ1-5; the D gene is possibly TRBD1 (5 bases). The CDR3 sequence is 17 residues long. CDR1 and CDR2 from the germline V gene are MNHEY and SMNVEV (reference sequence). V was shortened by 3 bases and J by 7 bases, with 22 bases between the two germline ends. In DNA, the CDR3 is TGTGCCAGCAGTTTGGTTCTCGTTACAGGTCAGGGCCAGCCCCAGCATTTT. Protein: CASSLVLVTGQGQPQHF.

This clonotype was counted a few times. V and J are TRBV19 and TRBJ1-1; D may be TRBD1 (6 bases). This CDR3 has 15 residues. With 6 bases removed from V and 1 base from J, the gap between germline ends came to 15 bases. The germline gives CDR1 LNHDA, CDR2 SQIVND (reference sequence). CDR3 nucleotides: TGTGCCAGTAGCCCCACAGGGATCTCGAACACTGAAGCTTTCTTT. Its protein product is CASSPTGISNTEAFF.

This clonotype has a handful of counts. V gene TRBV24-1 combines with J gene TRBJ2-1, with TRBD1 identical over 8 bases. Germline loops: CDR1 KGHDR, CDR2 SFDVKD. CDR3 size: 13 residues. The ends lost 9 bases at V and 5 bases at J; junction bases unmatched: 5. CDR3 nucleotides: TGTGCCACCGAGGACAGGGTAGACAATGAGCAGTTCTTC. This sequence encodes CATEDRVDNEQFF.

The chain has TRBV7-2 and TRBJ2-3; no reliable D call. Germline-derived CDR1 and CDR2 are SGHTA and FQGNSA. CDR3 size: 16 residues. Trimming cost V 5 bases and J 0 bases, with 15 bases left between them. CDR3 in amino acids: CASSLPVETSTDTQYF. The CDR3 bases are TGTGCCAGCAGCCTCCCGGTCGAGACTAGCACAGATACGCAGTATTTT. Combining the CDR3 with reference TRBV7-2 and TRBJ2-3 gives the whole variable domain GAGVSQSPSNKVTEKGKDVELRCDPISGHTALYWYRQSLGQGLEFLIYFQGNSAPDKSGLPSDRFSAERTGGSVSTLTIQRTQQEDSAVYLCASSLPVETSTDTQYFGPGTRLTVL.

This clonotype came up a few times. The chain couples TRBV7-3 to TRBJ1-1, with TRBD1 as a possible D gene (6 bases). The CDR3 extends over 13 amino acids. The V gene lost 6 bases and the J gene lost 8 bases, with 16 bases spanning the gap. Germline V gene sequence: CDR1 SGHTA, CDR2 FQGTGA. The CDR3 spells CASRQTGLKEAFF. For the CDR3, the DNA is TGTGCCAGCAGACAGACAGGTCTTAAGGAAGCTTTCTTT.

V gene TRBV4-1 combines with J gene TRBJ2-2, with D uncertain. From germline, CDR1 is MGHRA and CDR2 YSYEKL. Trimming cost V 4 bases and J 0 bases, with 6 bases left between them. The CDR3 extends over 14 amino acids. DNA for the CDR3: TGCGCCAGCAGCCCAGCGACGAACACCGGGGAGCTGTTTTTT. Translated: CASSPATNTGELFF.

The rearrangement joins TRBV29-1 to TRBJ2-7; 7 bases are a match to TRBD1. The length of the CDR3 is 12 residues. Germline V gene data show CDR1 as SQVTM and CDR2 as ANQGSEA. The J segment lost 4 bases and the V segment lost 4 bases, leaving 4 bases of the junction unmatched. The CDR3 protein is CSVGRQGYEQYF. In nucleotides, the CDR3 is TGCAGCGTTGGGCGACAGGGTTACGAGCAGTACTTC.

The chain carries TRBV2 and TRBJ1-1; 9 positions agree with TRBD1. This CDR3 contains 15 residues. CDR1 is SNHLY and CDR2 is FYNNEI in the germline V gene. The trim removed 6 bases at V and 1 base at J, leaving 6 bases unmatched. CDR3: CASRRQGVRNTEAFF. CDR3 coding DNA: TGTGCCAGCAGGCGACAGGGGGTTAGGAACACTGAAGCTTTCTTT. Supplemented by reference TRBV2 and TRBJ1-1, the full variable domain reads EPEVTQTPSHQVTQMGQEVILRCVPISNHLYFYWYRQILGQKVEFLVSFYNNEISEKSEIFDDQFSVERPDGSNFTLKIRSTKLEDSAMYFCASRRQGVRNTEAFFGQGTRLTVV.

This clonotype was found a few times. The V and J genes are TRBV18 and TRBJ2-5; no clear D. The CDR3 consists of 12 residues. Trimming removed 0 bases from V and 7 bases from J, with 6 bases in between. Germline assignment: CDR1 KGHSH and CDR2 LQKENI. In DNA, the CDR3 is TGTGCCAGCTCACCACCGACGGGGACCCAGTACTTC. Translated, it gives CASSPPTGTQYF.

V and J are TRBV30 and TRBJ1-5; the D gene is possibly TRBD1 (5 bases). The length of the CDR3 is 15 residues. Trimming left V 0 bases short and J 10 bases short, with 19 bases between. Per the germline V gene, CDR1 is GTSNPN and CDR2 is SVGIG (reference sequence). The CDR3 DNA reads as TGTGCCTGGAGTGTACTAACAGGTGGCAAAGGACCCCAGCATTTT. It encodes CAWSVLTGGKGPQHF.

The V gene is TRBV14, the J gene TRBJ1-1; TRBD1 is a possible D gene (6 bases). CDR1 and CDR2 from the germline V gene are SGHDN and FVKESK. Trimming left V 5 bases short and J 6 bases short, with 19 bases between. The CDR3 consists of 15 residues. The chain's CDR3 is CASSVATGRSAEAFF. CDR3 nucleotides: TGTGCCAGCAGCGTAGCTACAGGGCGGAGCGCTGAAGCTTTCTTT.

This chain joins TRBV12-5 and TRBJ1-2, with 10 bases identical to TRBD1. Germline V gives CDR1 LGHNT, CDR2 FRNRAP. V lost 9 bases, J lost 4 bases, and 11 bases stayed unmatched. The CDR3 is 15 residues long. This chain's CDR3 is CASLPDRGIFYGYTF. The CDR3 nucleotides read TGTGCTAGCCTCCCGGACAGGGGGATCTTCTATGGCTACACCTTC.

The V gene is TRBV6-5, the J gene TRBJ2-7, with 8 bases fitting TRBD1. The V gene's germline CDR1 is MNHEY and CDR2 SVGAGI. Germline trimming cut 6 bases from V and 6 bases from J; bases unmatched to any gene: 10. The CDR3 runs 14 residues. CDR3 loop: CASRGRQGILEQYF. The DNA of the CDR3 is TGTGCCAGCAGGGGGAGACAGGGGATACTCGAGCAGTACTTC.

V usage is TRBV15 and J usage is TRBJ1-1; D not resolved. CDR3 length: 15 residues. The V end was cut by 1 base, the J end by 1 base, with 10 bases between. Germline CDR1 LNHNV, CDR2 YYDKDF (reference sequence). The CDR3 protein is CATSRVDLQNTEAFF. DNA of the CDR3: TGTGCCACCAGCAGAGTGGATCTGCAGAACACTGAAGCTTTCTTT.

This sequence joins TRBV2 and TRBJ2-3, with a weak D call TRBD1 (6 bases). The length of the CDR3 is 15 residues. V was clipped by 6 bases and J by 0 bases, with 13 bases between them. Germline V gene lookup returns CDR1 SNHLY and CDR2 FYNNEI. CDR3: CASSRQQGSTDTQYF. The CDR3 region has the DNA TGTGCCAGCAGCCGACAACAGGGTAGCACAGATACGCAGTATTTT.

The V call is TRBV6-5, the J call TRBJ1-2; D remains unclear. Germline V CDR1 and CDR2: MNHEY, SVGAGI. V was cut by 0 bases and J by 2 bases, with 16 bases left in between. The CDR3 sequence is 17 residues long. This CDR3 is CASSYSVPRAWNYGYTF. Written as DNA, the CDR3 is TGTGCCAGCAGTTACTCGGTTCCCAGAGCTTGGAACTATGGCTACACCTTC.

About this clonotype: A junction boundary mismatches the germline segment, possibly from a read error. V is TRBV7-6 and J is TRBJ2-7, with D possibly matching TRBD2 (6 bases). Germline V lookup: CDR1 SGHVS, CDR2 FNYEAQ. The CDR3 length is 18 residues. CDR3 nucleotide sequence: TGTGCCAGCGGCTTGGGGGGAGACAGAAGGTCAGGACCCTACGAGCAGTACTTC. Translation: CASGLGGDRRSGPYEQYF.

The chain combines TRBV6-1 with TRBJ1-1, with D possibly being TRBD1 (5 bases). Germline CDR1 and CDR2: MNHNS and SASEGT. CDR3 length: 17 residues. Trimming took 7 bases from V and 0 from J, leaving 21 bases between them. The CDR3 nucleotides are TGTGCCAGCACCAAGGGGCAGGACCTAATAATGAACACTGAAGCTTTCTTT. Encoded protein: CASTKGQDLIMNTEAFF.

A few counts support this clonotype. The genes are TRBV9 and TRBJ2-3; 10 nucleotides match TRBD1. The CDR3 has 18 residues. Losses at the gene ends were 0 bases for V and 5 bases for J; bases not matched to a gene: 12. Per germline, CDR1 SGDLS and CDR2 YYNGEE. The CDR3 here is CASSVGPFRDRGGDTQYF. In DNA form, the CDR3 reads TGTGCCAGCAGCGTAGGCCCGTTCCGGGACAGGGGAGGAGATACGCAGTATTTT. Using reference TRBV9 and TRBJ2-3 for the parts outside the CDR3, the full variable domain is DSGVTQTPKHLITATGQRVTLRCSPRSGDLSVYWYQQSLDQGLQFLIQYYNGEERAKGNILERFSAQQFPDLHSELNLSSLELGDSALYFCASSVGPFRDRGGDTQYFGPGTRLTVL.

The chain recombines TRBV9 with TRBJ1-2; D gene ambiguous. Trimming removed 3 bases from V and 4 bases from J, with 10 bases in between. This CDR3 is built from 13 residues. Germline CDR1 is SGDLS and CDR2 is YYNGEE. For the CDR3, the DNA is TGTGCCAGCAGCGCTGGGATGACCTATGGCTACACCTTC. Translation gives CASSAGMTYGYTF. Complete variable domain (other parts from reference TRBV9 and TRBJ1-2): DSGVTQTPKHLITATGQRVTLRCSPRSGDLSVYWYQQSLDQGLQFLIQYYNGEERAKGNILERFSAQQFPDLHSELNLSSLELGDSALYFCASSAGMTYGYTFGSGTRLTVV.

The CDR3 reads CASSYSHRTTGELFF. The CDR3 nucleotides are TGTGCCAGCAGTTACTCGCATCGGACCACCGGGGAGCTGTTTTTT. The gene calls are TRBV6-5 and TRBJ2-2; no clear D. The CDR3 is made up of 15 amino acids. Germline V lookup: CDR1 MNHEY, CDR2 SVGAGI. V lost 0 bases, J lost 4 bases, and 9 bases lay in between.

Turning to this clonotype: Sequence at one end of the junction differs from germline and may be a read error. This chain links TRBV27 with TRBJ1-1; no firm D call. Germline V CDR1 and CDR2: MNHEY, SMNVEV (reference sequence). The CDR3 is 12 residues long. The CDR3 DNA reads as TGTGCCACCAGTGAGTTAAGAGGTGAAGCTTTCTTT. It codes for CATSELRGEAFF.

The J gene is TRBJ2-7, the V gene TRBV10-1; 7 bases are shared with TRBD2. J lost 0 bases, V lost 3 bases, and 11 bases had no gene match. This CDR3 comprises 17 residues. Looked up from germline, CDR1 is WNHNN and CDR2 is SYGVQD (reference sequence). The CDR3: CASSDPREEPSSYEQYF. The CDR3 DNA is TGCGCCAGCAGTGATCCCCGGGAGGAACCGAGCTCCTACGAGCAGTACTTC.

The table lists this clonotype with a few counts. The J gene is TRBJ1-2, the V gene TRBV24-1; a weak D match, TRBD1 (6 bases). Germline V gives CDR1 KGHDR, CDR2 SFDVKD. This CDR3 has 15 amino acids. V lost 4 bases and J 4 bases, leaving 15 bases between the germline ends. As DNA, the CDR3 is TGTGCCACCAGTGACCCTACCGGGACATTCTATGGCTACACCTTC. This codes for CATSDPTGTFYGYTF.

This clonotype was counted between two and nine times. The rearrangement links TRBV7-6 to TRBJ2-5; possible D gene TRBD1, 6 bases. The germline V gene encodes CDR1 SGHVS and CDR2 FNYEAQ. There are 13 residues in the CDR3. Between the trimmed V and J ends, which lost 2 bases and 3 bases, there was a span of 7 bases. The CDR3 nucleotides are TGTGCCAGCAGCTTAACAGGGAAAGAGACCCAGTACTTC. Its translation is CASSLTGKETQYF.

Only a few counts were recorded for this clonotype. The rearrangement links TRBV28 to TRBJ1-6; 7 nucleotides match TRBD1. The V gene's germline CDR1 is MDHEN and CDR2 SYDVKM. J lost 4 bases, V lost 11 bases, and 11 bases had no gene match. The CDR3 consists of 15 residues. In DNA, the CDR3 is TGTGCCGGTCGTCAGACAGGGAAATATAATTCACCCCTCCACTTT. This encodes CAGRQTGKYNSPLHF.